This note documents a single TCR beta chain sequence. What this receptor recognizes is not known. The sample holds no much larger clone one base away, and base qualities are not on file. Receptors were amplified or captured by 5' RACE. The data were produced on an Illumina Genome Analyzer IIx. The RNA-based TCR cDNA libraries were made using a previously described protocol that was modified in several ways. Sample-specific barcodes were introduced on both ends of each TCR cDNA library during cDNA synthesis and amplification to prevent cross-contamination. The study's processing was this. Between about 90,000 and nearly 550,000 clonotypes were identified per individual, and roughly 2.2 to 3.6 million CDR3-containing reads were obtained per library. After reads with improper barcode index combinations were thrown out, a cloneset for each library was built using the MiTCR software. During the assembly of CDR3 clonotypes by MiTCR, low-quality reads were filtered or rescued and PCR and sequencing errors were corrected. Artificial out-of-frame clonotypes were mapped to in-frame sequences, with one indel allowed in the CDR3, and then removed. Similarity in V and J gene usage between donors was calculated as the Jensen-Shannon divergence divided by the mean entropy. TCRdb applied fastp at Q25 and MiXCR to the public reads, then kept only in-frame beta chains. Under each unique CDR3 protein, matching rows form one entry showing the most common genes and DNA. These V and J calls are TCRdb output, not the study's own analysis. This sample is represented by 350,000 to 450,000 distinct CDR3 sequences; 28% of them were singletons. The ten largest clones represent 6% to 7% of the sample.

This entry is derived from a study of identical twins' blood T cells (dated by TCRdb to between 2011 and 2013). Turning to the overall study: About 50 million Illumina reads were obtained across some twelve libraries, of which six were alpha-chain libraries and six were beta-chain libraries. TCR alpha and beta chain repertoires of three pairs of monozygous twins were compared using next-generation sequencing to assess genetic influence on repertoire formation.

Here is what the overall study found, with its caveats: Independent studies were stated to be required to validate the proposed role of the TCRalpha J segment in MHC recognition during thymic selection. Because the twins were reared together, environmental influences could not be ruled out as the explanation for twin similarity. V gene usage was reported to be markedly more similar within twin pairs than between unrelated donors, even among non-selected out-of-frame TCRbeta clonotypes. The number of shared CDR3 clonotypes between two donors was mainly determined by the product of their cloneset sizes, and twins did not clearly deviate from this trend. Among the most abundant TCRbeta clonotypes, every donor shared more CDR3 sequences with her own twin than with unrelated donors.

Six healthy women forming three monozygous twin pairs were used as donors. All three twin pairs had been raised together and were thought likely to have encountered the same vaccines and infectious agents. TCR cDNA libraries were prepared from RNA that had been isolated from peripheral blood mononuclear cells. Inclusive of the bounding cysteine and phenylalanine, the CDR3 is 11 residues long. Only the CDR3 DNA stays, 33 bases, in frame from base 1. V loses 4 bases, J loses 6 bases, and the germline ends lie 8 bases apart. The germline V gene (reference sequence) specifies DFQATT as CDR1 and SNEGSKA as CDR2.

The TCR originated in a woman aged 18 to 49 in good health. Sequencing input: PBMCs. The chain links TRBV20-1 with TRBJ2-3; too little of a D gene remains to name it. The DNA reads TGCAGTGCTACCCATGGGGATACGCAGTATTTT. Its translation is CSATHGDTQYF.